The clone carrying this T cell receptor beta chain has a handful of counts. This entry belongs to a study of blood T cells in healthy people across ages. A sample-barcoded 5' primer and a J-beta primer mix were used in a second PCR of roughly 7 to 11 cycles. A tag from a template-switch adaptor with 12 random nucleotides marked each cDNA molecule. TCRdb redid the calling of the 5' RACE reads with MiXCR, one entry per CDR3 protein. This sample has 650,000 to 1,000,000 distinct CDR3 sequences, with around 36% found just once. The sample providers were healthy Caucasian people from Russia, aged roughly 6 to 95. In each sample, at least 7 million PBMCs were isolated. V was shortened by 7 bases and J by 1 base, with 13 bases between the two germline ends. The CDR3 is made up of 13 amino acids. The V gene's germline CDR1 is SQVTM and CDR2 ANQGSEA.

The chain recombines TRBV29-1 with TRBJ1-1, with D possibly matching TRBD1 (6 bases). This sequence originates from a man between 18 and 35 years old in good health. The specimen was blood. In DNA, the CDR3 is TGCAGCGCACGAAAACAGGGGAACACTGAAGCTTTCTTT. Protein sequence: CSARKQGNTEAFF.